One and the same sample provided the 9 T cell receptor beta chains below, sequenced in a study of cytotoxic CD8 clonotypes in ibrutinib-treated CLL. TCRdb keeps only in-frame clones here, not all; method: immunoSEQ multiplex PCR. This table holds some 15,000 clones, approximately 58% found once. The source was PBMCs, collected before ibrutinib treatment. The receptors here all came from a human donor with chronic lymphocytic leukemia.

The chain has TRBV7-8 and TRBJ2-3; 7 bases are shared with TRBD2. Germline CDR1 SGHVS, CDR2 FQNEAQ. V lost 1 base, J lost 6 bases, and 4 bases stayed unmatched. The CDR3 sequence is 14 residues long. The CDR3 DNA reads TGTGCCAGCAGCTTAGGGGGGACTAAGGATACGCAGTATTTT. This encodes CASSLGGTKDTQYF.

The rearrangement links TRBV5-4 to TRBJ1-1, with a tentative D call TRBD1 (6 bases). The length of the CDR3 is 14 residues. Deletions cut 2 bases from V and 4 bases from J, with 12 bases between. From germline, CDR1 is SGHNT and CDR2 YYREEE (reference sequence). The CDR3 nucleotides are TGTGCCAGCAGCTTTTTCGCAGGGGCCACTGAAGCTTTCTTT. It encodes CASSFFAGATEAFF.

The chain is built from TRBV6-1 and TRBJ2-2; the match to TRBD2 covers 9 bases. V trimming: 4 bases; J trimming: 0 bases; junction bases outside the gene matches: 3. CDR1 and CDR2 from the germline V gene are MNHNS and SASEGT. CDR3 length equals 16 residues. The CDR3 DNA reads as TGTGCCAGCAGTGGCAGACTAGCGGCGAACACCGGGGAGCTGTTTTTT. Translating it yields CASSGRLAANTGELFF.

V gene TRBV7-9 combines with J gene TRBJ1-3; possible D gene TRBD1, 5 bases. The CDR3 length is 15 residues. CDR1 is SEHNR, CDR2 FQNEAQ, per germline (reference sequence). Trimming removed 5 bases at V and 3 bases at J, with 14 bases between. The CDR3 nucleotides are TGTGCCAGCAGCCGCGGGACGGACTATGGAAACACCATATATTTT. Translating it yields CASSRGTDYGNTIYF.

The V call is TRBV27, the J call TRBJ2-2; TRBD1 matches at 9 bases. The J segment lost 6 bases and the V segment lost 5 bases, leaving 10 bases of the junction unmatched. CDR1 and CDR2 (germline): MNHEY, SMNVEV (reference sequence). The CDR3 length is 16 residues. The CDR3 region has the DNA TGTGCCAGCAGTCCCAACCGACAGGGGGGATCCGGGGAGCTGTTTTTT. This encodes CASSPNRQGGSGELFF.

The chain uses TRBV14 and TRBJ2-7, with D perhaps matching TRBD2 (6 bases). The CDR3 has 14 amino acids. Trimming shortened V by 7 bases and J by 4 bases, and 17 bases separated the two germline ends. The V gene's germline CDR1 is SGHDN and CDR2 FVKESK. DNA for the CDR3: TGTGCCAGCAAACAGACCGGGAGCGTTTACGAGCAGTACTTC. It codes for CASKQTGSVYEQYF.

The CDR3 DNA reads as TGCGCCAGCGGGAAGGAGGCCTATGGCTACACCTTC. This gives the protein CASGKEAYGYTF. V is TRBV5-1 and J is TRBJ1-2, with D unclear. V shed 7 bases and J shed 4 bases, with 11 bases lying between them. CDR1 SGHRS and CDR2 YFSETQ come from the germline V gene. The CDR3 totals 12 residues. Full variable domain (missing parts from reference TRBV5-1 and TRBJ1-2): KAGVTQTPRYLIKTRGQQVTLSCSPISGHRSVSWYQQTPGQGLQFLFEYFSETQRNKGNFPGRFSGRQFSNSRSEMNVSTLELGDSALYLCASGKEAYGYTFGSGTRLTVV.

The V call is TRBV15, the J call TRBJ2-5; either TRBD1 or TRBD2 may fit D (5 bases each). The CDR3 has 13 amino acids. V lost 0 bases to trimming and J lost 9 bases, with 11 bases between them. Looked up from germline, CDR1 is LNHNV and CDR2 is YYDKDF (reference sequence). The CDR3 DNA reads TGTGCCACCAGCAGAGAACCCCTGGGGGCCCAGTACTTC. It is translated as CATSREPLGAQYF. The entire variable domain, with the rest obtained from reference TRBV15 and TRBJ2-5, is as follows: DAMVIQNPRYQVTQFGKPVTLSCSQTLNHNVMYWYQQKSSQAPKLLFHYYDKDFNNEADTPDNFQSRRPNTSFCFLDIRSPGLGDTAMYLCATSREPLGAQYFGPGTRLLVL.

The V call is TRBV29-1, the J call TRBJ2-1; a possible D gene is TRBD2 (6 bases). V dropped 5 bases and J dropped 15 bases, with 17 bases sitting between them. The CDR3 spans 11 residues. Germline CDR1 SQVTM, CDR2 ANQGSEA. For the CDR3, the DNA is TGCAGCGTTTGGCTGGGACTCTCTCCGTTCTTC. Translating gives CSVWLGLSPFF.